This T cell receptor beta chain appears in the sequencing data of a study of tumor-infiltrating lymphocytes in primary liver carcinoma. It was unsorted whole blood that yielded blood RNA, and germline DNA was also extracted. The germline V gene encodes CDR1 MNHNS and CDR2 SASEGT. The CDR3 contains 13 residues when both ends are counted. TCR beta cDNA was reverse-transcribed from around 0.55 ug of total RNA. The reaction used a constant-region primer and ProtoScript II reverse transcriptase. Library construction for TCR beta comprised three nested multiplex PCR rounds performed with slightly modified ARM-PCR. The first two PCR rounds used TRBV1-TRBV30 primers with a Cbeta primer, about 9 cycles each. From the multiplex PCR reads, TCRdb called clonotypes with MiXCR, one entry per CDR3 protein. The table records fewer than 350,000 distinct CDR3 sequences, 60% to 80% of them present only once. A note on this clonotype: A much larger clone differs from this one at a single base, so this may be a read error. The CDR3 carries no conserved terminal phenylalanine or tryptophan, so it likely arises from a read error. The DNA is omitted, as the CDR3 cannot be located on it reliably, and the CDR3 follows TCRdb's listing.

The chain combines TRBV6-1 with TRBJ2-4; TRBD2 is taken as the D call from the table, unchecked against the DNA. Sequenced material: peripheral blood. The clonotype was recovered from a man aged 35-49 years with primary liver carcinoma and hepatitis B virus infection. The CDR3 protein is CASSEKRGYGPFL.